The clone carrying this T cell receptor beta chain was seen more than once but under ten times. The antigen is not known. V lost 3 bases and J 3 bases, leaving 9 bases between the germline ends. CDR1 ENHRY and CDR2 SYGVKD come from the germline V gene. The CDR3 is made up of 14 amino acids. Tagging with unique molecular identifiers was a feature of the TCR beta cDNA libraries. TCRdb fed the PCR reads into MiXCR, producing one record per CDR3 protein. This table has 350,000 to 500,000 distinct CDR3 sequences, 30% to 45% appearing once. The data originate from a study of post-analysis software for immune sequencing data. Study observations and caveats: Normalized Chao1 diversity was significantly reduced in patients versus controls. Controls showed lower frequencies than patients for five TRBV segments, and TRBV5-6, TRBV5-1 and TRBV20-1 were among these.

J is TRBJ1-5 and V is TRBV10-3, with D unresolved. The receptor was derived from a girl aged 2-15 years with multiple sclerosis. The specimen was blood. The CDR3, as DNA: TGTGCCATCAGTGATCAGGCTATCAATCAGCCCCAGCATTTT. Amino acid sequence: CAISDQAINQPQHF.